The 5 T cell receptor beta chains below were found in one sample sequenced in a study of T-cell memory formation after mild COVID-19. Each CDR3 protein is one row after TCRdb ran MiXCR on the 5' RACE reads. The sample holds around 530,000 distinct CDR3 sequences; about 20% are singletons and the top ten take roughly 8.1%. The specimen was PBMCs or a T cell subset sorted from them (not recorded which). These receptor sequences come from an adult woman who had mild COVID-19 (a few samples of this study predate the infection). Cell type and time point are not known.

CDR3 nucleotides: TGTGCCAGCAGCCAAGAAACTCGGCTAGCCCCAGGGGCCCAGTACTTC. Its protein product is CASSQETRLAPGAQYF. The chain is built from TRBV4-2 and TRBJ2-5, with D possibly matching TRBD1 (6 bases). Germline V lookup: CDR1 LGHNA, CDR2 YNFKEQ. This CDR3 is built from 16 residues. V was cut by 0 bases and J by 9 bases, with 20 bases left in between.

This clonotype was seen more than once but under ten times. This chain connects TRBV4-1 to TRBJ1-6, with TRBD1 matching 7 bases. The junction had 13 bases not matched to a gene; V was cut back by 0 bases and J by 8 bases. This CDR3 is built from 18 residues. Germline CDR1 reads MGHRA; CDR2 reads YSYEKL. The DNA for the CDR3 is TGCGCCAGCAGCCAAGAAGGGCCGGGACAGACCATTCATTCACCCCTCCACTTT. Translating it yields CASSQEGPGQTIHSPLHF.

The table lists this clonotype with many counts. The chain has TRBV7-2 and TRBJ2-1; D possibly uses TRBD1 or TRBD2 (5 bases each). Trimming pared 1 base from V and 9 bases from J, leaving 13 bases between. Germline-derived CDR1 and CDR2 are SGHTA and FQGNSA. The length of the CDR3 is 14 residues. The CDR3 nucleotides are TGTGCCAGCAGCTTAGGGGTCGGGACGAGTGAGCAGTTCTTC. Its protein product is CASSLGVGTSEQFF.

The chain combines TRBV5-1 with TRBJ2-1, with 14 bases identical to TRBD2. CDR1 SGHRS and CDR2 YFSETQ come from the germline V gene. This CDR3 contains 16 residues. V was pared by 3 bases and J by 9 bases, with 8 bases of the junction left unmatched. The CDR3 reads CASSSGLAGAGSEQFF. In DNA form, the CDR3 reads TGCGCCAGCAGCTCGGGACTAGCGGGAGCTGGTAGTGAGCAGTTCTTC.

The chain links TRBV3-1 to TRBJ1-2; no reliable D call. CDR1 is LGHDT and CDR2 is YNNKEL in the germline V gene (reference sequence). CDR3 size: 15 residues. The V and J ends lost 1 base and 4 bases respectively, with 13 bases between them. In nucleotides, the CDR3 is TGTGCCAGCAGCCAAGGTTTAGCGGGGAGCTATGGCTACACCTTC. Translated: CASSQGLAGSYGYTF. Full variable domain (outside the CDR3, taken from reference TRBV3-1 and TRBJ1-2): DTAVSQTPKYLVTQMGNDKSIKCEQNLGHDTMYWYKQDSKKFLKIMFSYNNKELIINETVPNRFSPKSPDKAHLNLHINSLELGDSAVYFCASSQGLAGSYGYTFGSGTRLTVV.